The source of this T cell receptor beta chain is a study of blood T cells in healthy people across ages. Sample-barcoded 5' priming and a J-beta primer mix drove a second PCR of about 6 to 12 cycles. Each CDR3 protein gets one entry after TCRdb re-called the 5' RACE reads with MiXCR. The table shows 1,100,000 or so distinct CDR3 sequences, with over 35% occurring only once. The CDR3 consists of 13 residues. The V gene's germline CDR1 is SQVTM and CDR2 ANQGSEA. Trimming cost V 6 bases and J 6 bases; bases outside gene matches: 8. This rearrangement joins TRBV29-1 to TRBJ1-2; 9 bases fit TRBD1. This TCR was recovered from a woman aged 55-75 years in good health. Material for sequencing was blood. The CDR3 coding sequence is TGCAGCGTGATCCGGGACAGGGTGGATGGCTACACCTTC. Protein sequence: CSVIRDRVDGYTF.